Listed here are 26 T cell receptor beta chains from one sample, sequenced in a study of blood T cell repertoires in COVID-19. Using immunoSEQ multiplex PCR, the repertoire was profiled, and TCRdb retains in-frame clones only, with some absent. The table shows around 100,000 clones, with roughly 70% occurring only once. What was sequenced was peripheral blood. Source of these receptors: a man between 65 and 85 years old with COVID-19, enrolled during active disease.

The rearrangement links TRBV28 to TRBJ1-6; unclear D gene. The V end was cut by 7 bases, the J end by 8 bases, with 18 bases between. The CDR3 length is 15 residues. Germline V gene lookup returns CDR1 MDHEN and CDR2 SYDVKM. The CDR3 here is CASTSGSLEYSPLHF. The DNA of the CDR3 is TGTGCCAGCACCTCTGGATCATTGGAGTATTCACCCCTCCACTTT.

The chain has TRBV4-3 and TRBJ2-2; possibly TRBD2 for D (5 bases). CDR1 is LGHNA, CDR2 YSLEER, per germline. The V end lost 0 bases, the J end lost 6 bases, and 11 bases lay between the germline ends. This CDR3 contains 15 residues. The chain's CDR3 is CASSQDSVASGELFF. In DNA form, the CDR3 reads TGCGCCAGCAGCCAAGATTCTGTAGCGTCCGGGGAGCTGTTTTTT.

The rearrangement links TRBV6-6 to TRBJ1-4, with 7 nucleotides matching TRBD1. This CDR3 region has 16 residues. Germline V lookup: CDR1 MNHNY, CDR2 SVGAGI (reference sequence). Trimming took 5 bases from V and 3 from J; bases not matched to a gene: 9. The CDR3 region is CASSTARQGANEKLFF. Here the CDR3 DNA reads TGTGCCAGCAGTACCGCCCGGCAGGGGGCTAATGAAAAACTGTTTTTT.

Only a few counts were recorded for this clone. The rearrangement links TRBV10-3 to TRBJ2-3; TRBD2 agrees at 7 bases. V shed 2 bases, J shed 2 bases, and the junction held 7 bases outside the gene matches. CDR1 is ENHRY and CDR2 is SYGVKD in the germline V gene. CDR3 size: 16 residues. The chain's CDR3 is CAISEPASGYTDTQYF. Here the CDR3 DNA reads TGTGCCATCAGTGAGCCCGCTAGCGGATACACAGATACGCAGTATTTT.

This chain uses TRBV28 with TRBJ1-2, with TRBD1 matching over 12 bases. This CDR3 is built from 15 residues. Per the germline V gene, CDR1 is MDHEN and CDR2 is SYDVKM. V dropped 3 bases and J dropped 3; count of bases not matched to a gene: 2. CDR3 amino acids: CASSLGTGGHYGYTF. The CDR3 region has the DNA TGTGCCAGCAGTTTGGGGACAGGGGGCCACTATGGCTACACCTTC.

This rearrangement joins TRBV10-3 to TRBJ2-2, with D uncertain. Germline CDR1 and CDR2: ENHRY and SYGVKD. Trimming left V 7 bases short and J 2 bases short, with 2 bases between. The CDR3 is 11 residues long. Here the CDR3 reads CAITNTGELFF. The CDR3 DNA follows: TGTGCCATCACAAACACCGGGGAGCTGTTTTTT.

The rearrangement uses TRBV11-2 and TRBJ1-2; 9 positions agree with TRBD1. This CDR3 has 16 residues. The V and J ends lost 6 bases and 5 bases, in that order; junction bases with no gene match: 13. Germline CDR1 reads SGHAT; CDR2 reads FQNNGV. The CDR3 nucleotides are TGTGCCAGCAGACGAAACAGGGGGCCCGGGGCTTATGGCTACACCTTC. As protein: CASRRNRGPGAYGYTF.

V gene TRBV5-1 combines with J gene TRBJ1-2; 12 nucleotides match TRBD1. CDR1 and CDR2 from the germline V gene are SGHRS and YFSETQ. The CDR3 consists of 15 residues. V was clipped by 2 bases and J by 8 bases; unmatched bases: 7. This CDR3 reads CASSFGGTGGYGYTF. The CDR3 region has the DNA TGCGCCAGCAGCTTCGGCGGGACAGGGGGCTACGGCTACACCTTC.

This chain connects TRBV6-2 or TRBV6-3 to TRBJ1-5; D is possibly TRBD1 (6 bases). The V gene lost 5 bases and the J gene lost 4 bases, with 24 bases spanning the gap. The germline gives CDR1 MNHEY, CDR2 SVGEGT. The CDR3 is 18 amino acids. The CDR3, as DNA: TGTGCCAGCAGTAACCCCCTAGGTGGCAGGGGAGTAAATCAGCCCCAGCATTTT. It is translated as CASSNPLGGRGVNQPQHF.

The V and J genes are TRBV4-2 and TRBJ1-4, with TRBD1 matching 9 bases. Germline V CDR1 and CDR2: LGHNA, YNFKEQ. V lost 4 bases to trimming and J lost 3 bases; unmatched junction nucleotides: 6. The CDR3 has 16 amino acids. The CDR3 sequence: CASSRDRVSANEKLFF. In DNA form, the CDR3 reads TGTGCCAGCAGCCGGGACAGGGTTTCGGCTAATGAAAAACTGTTTTTT.

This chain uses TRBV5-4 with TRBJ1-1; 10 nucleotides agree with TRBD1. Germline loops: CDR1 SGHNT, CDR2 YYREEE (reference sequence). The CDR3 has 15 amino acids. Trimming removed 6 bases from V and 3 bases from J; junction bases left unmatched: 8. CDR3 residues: CASTRTGGWDTEAFF. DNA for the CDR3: TGTGCCAGCACCCGGACAGGGGGATGGGACACTGAAGCTTTCTTT. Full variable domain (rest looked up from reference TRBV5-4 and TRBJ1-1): ETGVTQSPTHLIKTRGQQVTLRCSSQSGHNTVSWYQQALGQGPQFIFQYYREEENGRGNFPPRFSGLQFPNYSSELNVNALELDDSALYLCASTRTGGWDTEAFFGQGTRLTVV.

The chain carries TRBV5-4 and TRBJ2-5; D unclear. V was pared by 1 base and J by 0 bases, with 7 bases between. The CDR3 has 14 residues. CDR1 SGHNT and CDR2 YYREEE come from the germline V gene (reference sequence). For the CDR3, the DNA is TGTGCCAGCAGCTTGATGAGTTACCAAGAGACCCAGTACTTC. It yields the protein CASSLMSYQETQYF.

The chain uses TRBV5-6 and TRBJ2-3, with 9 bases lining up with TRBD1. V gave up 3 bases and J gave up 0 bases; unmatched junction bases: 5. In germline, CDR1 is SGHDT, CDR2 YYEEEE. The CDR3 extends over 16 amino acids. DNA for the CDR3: TGTGCCAGCAGCTCGAGAGGACAGGGGAGCACAGATACGCAGTATTTT. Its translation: CASSSRGQGSTDTQYF.

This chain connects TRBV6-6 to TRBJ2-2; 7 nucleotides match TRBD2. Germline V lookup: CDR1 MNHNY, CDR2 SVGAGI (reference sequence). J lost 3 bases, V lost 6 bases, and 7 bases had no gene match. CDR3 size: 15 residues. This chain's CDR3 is CASSSELAYTGELFF. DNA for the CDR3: TGTGCCAGCAGCTCTGAACTAGCGTACACCGGGGAGCTGTTTTTT.

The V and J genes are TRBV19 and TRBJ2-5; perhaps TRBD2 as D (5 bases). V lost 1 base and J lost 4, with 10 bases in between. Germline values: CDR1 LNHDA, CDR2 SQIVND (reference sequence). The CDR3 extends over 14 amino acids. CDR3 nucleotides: TGTGCCAGTAGTATAGTCGGGGTGCTAGAGACCCAGTACTTC. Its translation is CASSIVGVLETQYF.

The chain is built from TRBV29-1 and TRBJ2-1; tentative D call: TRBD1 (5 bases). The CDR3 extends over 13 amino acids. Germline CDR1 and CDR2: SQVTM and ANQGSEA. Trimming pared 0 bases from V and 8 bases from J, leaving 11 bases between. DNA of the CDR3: TGCAGCGTTGAAGATAGGGGCAGAGATGAGCAGTTCTTC. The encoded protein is CSVEDRGRDEQFF.

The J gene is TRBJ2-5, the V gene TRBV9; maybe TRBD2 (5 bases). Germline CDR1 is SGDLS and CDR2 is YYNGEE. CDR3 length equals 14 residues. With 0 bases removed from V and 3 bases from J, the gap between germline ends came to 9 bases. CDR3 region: CASSVGGSEETQYF. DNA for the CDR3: TGTGCCAGCAGCGTAGGAGGGAGCGAAGAGACCCAGTACTTC.

The CDR3 loop reads CASSETGQGIVGYTF. The DNA for the CDR3 is TGTGCCAGCAGTGAAACCGGACAGGGAATAGTTGGCTACACCTTC. The rearrangement uses TRBV6-4 and TRBJ1-2; TRBD1 aligns across 8 bases. V gave up 3 bases and J gave up 7 bases; unmatched junction bases: 10. Germline assignment: CDR1 MRHNA and CDR2 SNTAGT. CDR3 length: 15 residues.

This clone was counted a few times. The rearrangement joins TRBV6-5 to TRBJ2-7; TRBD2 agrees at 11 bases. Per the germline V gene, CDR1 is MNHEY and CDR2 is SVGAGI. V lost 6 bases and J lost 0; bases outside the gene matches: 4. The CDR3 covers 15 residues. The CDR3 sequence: CASRGLAGLSYEQYF. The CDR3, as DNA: TGTGCCAGCAGAGGACTAGCGGGCCTCTCCTACGAGCAGTACTTC.

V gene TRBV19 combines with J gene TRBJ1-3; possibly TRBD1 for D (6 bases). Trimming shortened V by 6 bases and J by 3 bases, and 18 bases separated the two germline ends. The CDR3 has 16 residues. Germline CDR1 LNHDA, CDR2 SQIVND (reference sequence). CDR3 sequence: CASRLNRVSDGNTIYF. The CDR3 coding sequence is TGTGCCAGTAGACTCAACAGGGTATCGGATGGAAACACCATATATTTT.

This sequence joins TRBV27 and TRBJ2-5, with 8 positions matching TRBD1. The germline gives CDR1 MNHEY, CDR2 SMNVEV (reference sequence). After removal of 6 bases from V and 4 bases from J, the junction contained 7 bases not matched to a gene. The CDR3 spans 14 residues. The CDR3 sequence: CASRGQGPGETQYF. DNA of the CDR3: TGTGCCAGCAGAGGACAGGGCCCAGGAGAGACCCAGTACTTC.

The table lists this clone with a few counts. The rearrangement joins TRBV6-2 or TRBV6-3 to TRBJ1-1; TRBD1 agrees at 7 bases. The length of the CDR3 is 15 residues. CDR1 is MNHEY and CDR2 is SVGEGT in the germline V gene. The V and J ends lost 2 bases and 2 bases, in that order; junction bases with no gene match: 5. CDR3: CASSYPGQSNTEAFF. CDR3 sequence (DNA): TGTGCCAGCAGTTACCCGGGACAGTCAAACACTGAAGCTTTCTTT.

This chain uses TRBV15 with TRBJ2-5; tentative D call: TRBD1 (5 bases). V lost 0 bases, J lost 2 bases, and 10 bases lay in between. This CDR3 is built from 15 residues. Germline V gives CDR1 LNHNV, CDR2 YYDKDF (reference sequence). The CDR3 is CATSRDPGKQETQYF. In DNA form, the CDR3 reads TGTGCCACCAGCAGAGATCCAGGGAAGCAAGAGACCCAGTACTTC.

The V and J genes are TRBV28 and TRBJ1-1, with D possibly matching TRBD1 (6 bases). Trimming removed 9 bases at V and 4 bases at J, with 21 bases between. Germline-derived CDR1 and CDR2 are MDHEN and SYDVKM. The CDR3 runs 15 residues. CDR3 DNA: TGTGCCAGTTCACCTCCACAGGGTTTTGGCACTGAAGCTTTCTTT. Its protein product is CASSPPQGFGTEAFF.

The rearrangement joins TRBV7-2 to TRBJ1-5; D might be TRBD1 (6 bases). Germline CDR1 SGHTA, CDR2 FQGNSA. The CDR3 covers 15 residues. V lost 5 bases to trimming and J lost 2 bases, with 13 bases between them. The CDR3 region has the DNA TGTGCCAGCAGCCAAGGGGCAGGGGGCAATCAGCCCCAGCATTTT. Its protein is CASSQGAGGNQPQHF. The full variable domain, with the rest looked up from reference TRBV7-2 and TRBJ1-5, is GAGVSQSPSNKVTEKGKDVELRCDPISGHTALYWYRQSLGQGLEFLIYFQGNSAPDKSGLPSDRFSAERTGGSVSTLTIQRTQQEDSAVYLCASSQGAGGNQPQHFGDGTRLSIL.

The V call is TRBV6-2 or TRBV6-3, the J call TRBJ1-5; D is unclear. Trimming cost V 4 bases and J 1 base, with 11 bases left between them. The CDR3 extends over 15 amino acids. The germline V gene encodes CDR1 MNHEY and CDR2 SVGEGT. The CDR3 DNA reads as TGTGCCAGCAGTTCGCGCAGCGGGAGCAATCAGCCCCAGCATTTT. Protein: CASSSRSGSNQPQHF.